Below, 22 T cell receptor beta chains from the same sample are listed, as sequenced in a study of blood T cell repertoires in COVID-19. Some clones are missing from TCRdb's copy, which holds only in-frame ones; the method was immunoSEQ multiplex PCR. In the table there are tens of thousands of clones, roughly 90% of which are singletons. The material sequenced was peripheral blood. The receptors shown here come from a human donor in a cohort sampled during active COVID-19.

CDR3 loop: CASSSRLAGAGEQFF. CDR3 DNA sequence: TGTGCCAGCAGTTCCAGACTGGCGGGAGCCGGAGAGCAGTTCTTC. V is TRBV28 and J is TRBJ2-1, with 7 bases that match TRBD2. Trimming cost V 4 bases and J 10 bases; bases outside gene matches: 13. There are 15 residues in the CDR3. CDR1 and CDR2 (germline): MDHEN, SYDVKM.

The chain uses TRBV6-6 and TRBJ2-3, with 9 bases aligning to TRBD2. Germline assignment: CDR1 MNHNY and CDR2 SVGAGI (reference sequence). The V segment lost 5 bases and the J segment 4 bases; nucleotides outside the gene matches: 13. CDR3 length equals 17 residues. CDR3 residues: CASSRKAGLAVSDTQYF. In DNA, the CDR3 is TGTGCCAGCAGTCGCAAGGCGGGACTAGCTGTTTCAGATACGCAGTATTTT.

J is TRBJ1-6 and V is TRBV18, with D perhaps matching TRBD1 (6 bases). The V end was cut by 6 bases, the J end by 9 bases, with 15 bases between. The CDR3 has 14 amino acids. Germline V gene sequence: CDR1 KGHSH, CDR2 LQKENI. CDR3 nucleotides: TGTGCCAGCTCCCTGGCAGGGGAGCGTTCACCCCTCCACTTT. This gives the protein CASSLAGERSPLHF.

The V call is TRBV5-4, the J call TRBJ1-2; 7 bases map to TRBD1. The J segment lost 5 bases and the V segment lost 1 base, leaving 2 bases of the junction unmatched. The CDR3 sequence is 13 residues long. CDR1 is SGHNT and CDR2 is YYREEE in the germline V gene (reference sequence). CDR3 DNA: TGTGCCAGCAGCTTGAAGGGGGCTTATGGCTACACCTTC. Its protein product is CASSLKGAYGYTF.

The chain is built from TRBV27 and TRBJ2-2; TRBD1 matches 9 bases. Unmatched junction bases numbered 3, after V lost 8 bases and J lost 5 bases. The CDR3 covers 13 residues. Germline CDR1 and CDR2: MNHEY and SMNVEV (reference sequence). CDR3 loop: CASRDRATGELFF. The CDR3 region has the DNA TGTGCCAGCCGGGACAGGGCGACCGGGGAGCTGTTTTTT.

The chain has TRBV5-6 and TRBJ2-7; 8 bases line up with TRBD1. Germline V gene lookup returns CDR1 SGHDT and CDR2 YYEEEE. J lost 3 bases, V lost 4 bases, and 6 bases had no gene match. There are 14 residues in the CDR3. The CDR3 bases are TGTGCCAGCAGCATAGGACAGGGAGGCTACGAGCAGTACTTC. This codes for CASSIGQGGYEQYF.

Turning to this clone: Other nucleotide sequences in the sample specify the same CDR3. V usage is TRBV30 and J usage is TRBJ2-7; 9 positions agree with TRBD2. CDR1 and CDR2 (germline): GTSNPN, SVGIG (reference sequence). With V trimmed by 0 bases and J by 3 bases, 24 bases remained unmatched. The CDR3 has 21 residues. The CDR3 DNA sequence: TGTGCCTGGAGTGTATTACGTTGCGGGGGGGGTCTCAACTGCGGGCTCTACGAGCAGTACTTC. Its translation is CAWSVLRCGGGLNCGLYEQYF.

The chain links TRBV19 to TRBJ2-2; 7 bases agree with TRBD1. Trimming removed 6 bases from V and 7 bases from J; junction bases left unmatched: 5. This CDR3 region has 13 residues. Germline V gives CDR1 LNHDA, CDR2 SQIVND (reference sequence). In DNA, the CDR3 is TGTGCCAGTAGCAACAGGGGAAACGGGGAGCTGTTTTTT. Amino acid sequence: CASSNRGNGELFF.

The V and J genes are TRBV6-2 or TRBV6-3 and TRBJ2-2; D perhaps matches TRBD2 (5 bases). CDR3 length: 13 amino acids. The germline V gene has CDR1 MNHEY and CDR2 SVGEGT. Trimming shortened V by 6 bases and J by 6 bases, and 11 bases separated the two germline ends. The CDR3 DNA sequence: TGTGCCAGCAGCCCCCCGGGATCCGGGGAGCTGTTTTTT. This gives the protein CASSPPGSGELFF.

This rearrangement joins TRBV27 to TRBJ1-6; D is perhaps TRBD1 (5 bases). Trimming shortened V by 3 bases and J by 6 bases, and 15 bases separated the two germline ends. The CDR3 extends over 16 amino acids. The germline CDR1 and CDR2 sequences are MNHEY and SMNVEV (reference sequence). The CDR3 region is CASSFWGGIRNSPLHF. CDR3 in DNA: TGTGCCAGCAGTTTTTGGGGGGGAATACGTAATTCACCCCTCCACTTT.

This clone was seen a few times. CDR3 DNA: TGTGCCAGCAGGCTAGCGGGAGGAGGTTGGGAGCAGTTCTTC. Encoded protein: CASRLAGGGWEQFF. The chain couples TRBV11-2 to TRBJ2-1; TRBD2 matches at 11 bases. The V and J ends lost 6 bases and 10 bases, in that order; junction bases with no gene match: 8. Germline CDR1 SGHAT, CDR2 FQNNGV. The CDR3 contains 14 residues.

The chain recombines TRBV28 with TRBJ1-2; 7 bases align to TRBD1. The germline CDR1 and CDR2 sequences are MDHEN and SYDVKM. The CDR3 is 13 amino acids. Trimming cost V 4 bases and J 4 bases; bases outside gene matches: 3. As DNA, the CDR3 is TGTGCCAGCAGTTCCGGGACAGTCTATGGCTACACCTTC. It encodes CASSSGTVYGYTF.

The chain couples TRBV14 to TRBJ2-5; D may be TRBD1 (5 bases). CDR1 is SGHDN and CDR2 is FVKESK in the germline V gene. CDR3 size: 16 residues. The ends were cut back, 0 bases at V and 5 bases at J, with 16 bases in the middle. CDR3 loop: CASSQDLVRVGETQYF. The CDR3 region has the DNA TGTGCCAGCAGCCAAGACCTTGTCAGGGTGGGGGAGACCCAGTACTTC.

The CDR3 reads CARGRGNAGELFF. In DNA form, the CDR3 reads TGTGCAAGAGGTAGGGGTAACGCCGGGGAGCTGTTTTTT. This chain uses TRBV12-2 with TRBJ2-2; the DNA was not used to check the table's D call, TRBD1. TRBV12-2 is an annotated pseudogene. This CDR3 is built from 13 residues.

The chain couples TRBV7-8 to TRBJ1-4; 7 positions match TRBD1. The V gene's germline CDR1 is SGHVS and CDR2 FQNEAQ. This CDR3 is built from 16 residues. Germline trimming cut 1 base from V and 0 bases from J; bases unmatched to any gene: 2. The CDR3 coding sequence is TGTGCCAGCAGCTTAGTAGGGGGCCCAACTAATGAAAAACTGTTTTTT. Its protein product is CASSLVGGPTNEKLFF.

The rearrangement uses TRBV7-8 and TRBJ1-1; D is ambiguous. Trimming removed 3 bases at V and 1 base at J, with 6 bases between. The CDR3 runs to 13 residues. Germline CDR1 and CDR2: SGHVS and FQNEAQ. The CDR3 reads CASSFVQNTEAFF. The CDR3 nucleotides read TGTGCCAGCAGCTTTGTCCAGAACACTGAAGCTTTCTTT.

The rearrangement joins TRBV3-1 (or the pseudogene TRBV3-2) to TRBJ2-1; D unclear. This CDR3 comprises 14 residues. Trimming removed 0 bases from V and 8 bases from J, with 11 bases in between. CDR1 LGHDT and CDR2 YNNKEL come from the germline V gene (reference sequence). CDR3 protein: CASSQESRSYEQFF. For the CDR3, the DNA is TGTGCCAGCAGCCAAGAATCTAGAAGCTATGAGCAGTTCTTC.

This chain links TRBV5-5 with TRBJ2-7, with D maybe TRBD1 (6 bases). CDR3 length equals 16 residues. V shed 1 base and J shed 4 bases, with 18 bases lying between them. In germline, CDR1 is SGHKS, CDR2 YYEKEE (reference sequence). CDR3 sequence (DNA): TGTGCCAGCAGCTTGCTTGCGGACAGACCCTGGTACGAGCAGTACTTC. Residues: CASSLLADRPWYEQYF.

The chain couples TRBV18 to TRBJ2-6; 7 bases line up with TRBD2. Germline V gene sequence: CDR1 KGHSH, CDR2 LQKENI. The CDR3 sequence is 17 residues long. With 3 bases clipped from V and 3 bases from J, the junction kept 8 bases outside the gene matches. The CDR3 region is CASSPAGVGVGANVLTF. The CDR3 nucleotides read TGTGCCAGCTCACCGGCGGGGGTCGGCGTTGGGGCCAACGTCCTGACTTTC. Together with reference TRBV18 and TRBJ2-6, the CDR3 gives the full variable domain: NAGVMQNPRHLVRRRGQEARLRCSPMKGHSHVYWYRQLPEEGLKFMVYLQKENIIDESGMPKERFSAEFPKEGPSILRIQQVVRGDSAAYFCASSPAGVGVGANVLTFGAGSRLTVL.

V and J are TRBV24-1 and TRBJ1-2; no reliable D call. The ends were cut back, 10 bases at V and 8 bases at J, with 13 bases in the middle. Per germline, CDR1 KGHDR and CDR2 SFDVKD. The CDR3 is 11 residues long. CDR3 protein: CATANGEGYTF. In nucleotides, the CDR3 is TGTGCCACGGCGAACGGGGAGGGCTACACCTTC.

The V gene is TRBV7-3, the J gene TRBJ2-3; 8 nucleotides match TRBD2. CDR3 size: 15 residues. Germline V gene lookup returns CDR1 SGHTA and CDR2 FQGTGA. J gave up 3 bases and V 5 bases, and 7 bases lay outside the gene matches. The CDR3 here is CASSQISGRTDTQYF. For the CDR3, the DNA is TGTGCCAGCAGCCAAATAAGCGGGAGAACAGATACGCAGTATTTT.

The V call is TRBV5-1, the J call TRBJ2-1, with 10 bases that match TRBD2. Looked up from germline, CDR1 is SGHRS and CDR2 is YFSETQ. The CDR3 totals 16 residues. V was clipped by 1 base and J by 2 bases; unmatched bases: 3. DNA of the CDR3: TGCGCCAGCAGCTTGCCTAGCGGGGGCGCCTACAATGAGCAGTTCTTC. It specifies CASSLPSGGAYNEQFF.